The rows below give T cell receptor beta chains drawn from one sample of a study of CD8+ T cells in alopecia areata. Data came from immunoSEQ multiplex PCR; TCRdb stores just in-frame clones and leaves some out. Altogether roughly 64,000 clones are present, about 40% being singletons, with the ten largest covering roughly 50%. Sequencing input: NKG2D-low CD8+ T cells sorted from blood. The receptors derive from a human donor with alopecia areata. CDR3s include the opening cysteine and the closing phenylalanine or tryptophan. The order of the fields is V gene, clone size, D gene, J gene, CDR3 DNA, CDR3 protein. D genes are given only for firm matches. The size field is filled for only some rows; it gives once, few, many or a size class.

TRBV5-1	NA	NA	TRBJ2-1	TGCGCCAGCTCTCCGGGAAGCTACAATGAGCAGTTCTTC	CASSPGSYNEQFF
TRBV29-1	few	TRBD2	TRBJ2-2	TGCAGCGTTCCAGCGGGAGGCTTTGTCGGGGCCGGGGAGCTGTTTTTT	CSVPAGGFVGAGELFF
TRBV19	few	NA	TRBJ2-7	TGTGCCAGTAGTCCACAGGGTTGGGGCTACGAGCAGTACTTC	CASSPQGWGYEQYF
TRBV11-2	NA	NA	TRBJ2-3	TGTGCCAGCAGCTTAGTTACAGATACGCAGTATTTT	CASSLVTDTQYF
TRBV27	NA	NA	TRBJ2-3	TGTGCCAGCAGCGGAAGGGGGGCGCGAGATACGCAGTATTTT	CASSGRGARDTQYF
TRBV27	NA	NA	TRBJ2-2	TGTGCCAGCAGTTTATCGGTGAACACCGGGGAGCTGTTTTTT	CASSLSVNTGELFF
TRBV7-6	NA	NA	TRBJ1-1	TGTGCCAGCAGCTCCCGCGGAGGGCTGAACACTGAAGCTTTCTTT	CASSSRGGLNTEAFF
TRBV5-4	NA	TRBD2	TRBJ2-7	TGTGCCAGCAGCCGCGCGGGGGGCGGTGGCGAGCAGTACTTC	CASSRAGGGGEQYF
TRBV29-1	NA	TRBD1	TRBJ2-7	TGCAGCGGGACCGGGACAGGGACCTACGAGCAGTACTTC	CSGTGTGTYEQYF
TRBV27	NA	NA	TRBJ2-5	TGTGCCAGCAGAACCCTAGCCGGCCAAGAGACCCAGTACTTC	CASRTLAGQETQYF
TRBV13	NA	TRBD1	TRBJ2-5	TGTGCCAGCAGTTCTATTAGAGGGACAGCAGGAGAGACCCAGTACTTC	CASSSIRGTAGETQYF
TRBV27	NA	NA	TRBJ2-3	TGTGCCAGCAGCCCTTCCGGGGAGAGGAGGGGCGATACGCAGTATTTT	CASSPSGERRGDTQYF
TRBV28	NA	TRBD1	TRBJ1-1	TGTGCCAGCAGTACCGGCTGGGACAGGACTTACACTGAAGCTTTCTTT	CASSTGWDRTYTEAFF
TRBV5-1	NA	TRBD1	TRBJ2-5	TGCGCCAGCAGCTTGGAGGACAGGGCCCAAGAGACCCAGTACTTC	CASSLEDRAQETQYF
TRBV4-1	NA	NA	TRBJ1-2	TGCGCCAGCAGCCAAGACGAGTTCAGCCCATCCGGCTACACCTTC	CASSQDEFSPSGYTF
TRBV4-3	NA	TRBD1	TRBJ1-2	TGCGCCAGCAGCCACGGACAGGGTGACAACTATGGCTACACCTTC	CASSHGQGDNYGYTF
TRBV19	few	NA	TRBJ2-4	TGTGCCAGTAGTCACCCACTTCGCTCAAACATTCAGTACTTC	CASSHPLRSNIQYF
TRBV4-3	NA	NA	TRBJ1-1	TGCGCCAGCAGCCAAGCGTGGGGGGAGAACACTGAAGCTTTCTTT	CASSQAWGENTEAFF
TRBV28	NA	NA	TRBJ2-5	TGTGCCAGCAGTTTAGGGCGGGTGAAGAAAGAGACCCAGTACTTC	CASSLGRVKKETQYF
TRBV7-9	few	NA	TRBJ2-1	TGTGCCAGCAGCTTAATCGGGTCCTACAATGAGCAGTTCTTC	CASSLIGSYNEQFF
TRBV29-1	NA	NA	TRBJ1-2	TGCAGCGTCCAGGGCACTAACTATGGCTACACCTTC	CSVQGTNYGYTF
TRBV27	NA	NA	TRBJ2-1	TGTGCCAGCAGCCTCCAGGACTCCAGCCCCAGTATCTACAATGAGCAGTTCTTC	CASSLQDSSPSIYNEQFF
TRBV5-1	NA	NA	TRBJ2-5	TGCGCCAGCAGCTTGATGGGGGGCCAAGAGACCCAGTACTTC	CASSLMGGQETQYF
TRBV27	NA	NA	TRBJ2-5	TGTGCCAGCAGTTACGGGAGAGCAGAGACCCAGTACTTC	CASSYGRAETQYF
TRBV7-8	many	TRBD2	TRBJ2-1	TGTGCCAGCAGCTCTAGGCGGGAGGGCCGGAATGAGCAGTTCTTC	CASSSRREGRNEQFF
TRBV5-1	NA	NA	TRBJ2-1	TGCGCCAGCAGCATGGGGTACAATGAGCAGTTCTTC	CASSMGYNEQFF
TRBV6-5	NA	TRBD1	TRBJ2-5	TGTGCCAGCAGCCGCGGGACAGGGCGGCAAGAGACCCAGTACTTC	CASSRGTGRQETQYF
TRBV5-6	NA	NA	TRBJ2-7	TGTGCCAGCAGCTTGGCGAGTACCCGGAAGCAGTACTTC	CASSLASTRKQYF
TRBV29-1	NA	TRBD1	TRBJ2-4	TGCAGCGTTGAAACAGACAGGGGAGGCCAGTACTTC	CSVETDRGGQYF
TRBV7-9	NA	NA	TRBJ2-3	TGTGCCAGCAGCTTGGGGACAGATACGCAGTATTTT	CASSLGTDTQYF
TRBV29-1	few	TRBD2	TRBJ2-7	TGCAGCGTTGAAGATTCTACCAGCGGGAGTACATACGAGCAGTACTTC	CSVEDSTSGSTYEQYF
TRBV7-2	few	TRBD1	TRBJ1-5	TGTGCCAGCAGCTGGACAGGGCAGAGCAATCAGCCCCAGCATTTT	CASSWTGQSNQPQHF
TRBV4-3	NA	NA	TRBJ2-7	TGCGCCAGCAGCCTAGACTCGTCAGGGGCCTACGAGCAGTACTTC	CASSLDSSGAYEQYF
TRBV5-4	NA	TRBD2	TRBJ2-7	TGTGCCAGCAGCTTGGAGGGTAGCGGGAGCTACGAGCAGTACTTC	CASSLEGSGSYEQYF
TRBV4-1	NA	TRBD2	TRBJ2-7	TGCGCCAGCAGCCAATCCGGGACTAGCACTCTCGAGCAGTACTTC	CASSQSGTSTLEQYF
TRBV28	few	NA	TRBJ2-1	TGTGCCAGCAGACTTGGGACTCCCTCCTACAATGAGCAGTTCTTC	CASRLGTPSYNEQFF
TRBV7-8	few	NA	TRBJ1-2	TGTGCCAGCAGCTTAGGAGGACCCGGGGGCGGCTATGGCTACACCTTC	CASSLGGPGGGYGYTF